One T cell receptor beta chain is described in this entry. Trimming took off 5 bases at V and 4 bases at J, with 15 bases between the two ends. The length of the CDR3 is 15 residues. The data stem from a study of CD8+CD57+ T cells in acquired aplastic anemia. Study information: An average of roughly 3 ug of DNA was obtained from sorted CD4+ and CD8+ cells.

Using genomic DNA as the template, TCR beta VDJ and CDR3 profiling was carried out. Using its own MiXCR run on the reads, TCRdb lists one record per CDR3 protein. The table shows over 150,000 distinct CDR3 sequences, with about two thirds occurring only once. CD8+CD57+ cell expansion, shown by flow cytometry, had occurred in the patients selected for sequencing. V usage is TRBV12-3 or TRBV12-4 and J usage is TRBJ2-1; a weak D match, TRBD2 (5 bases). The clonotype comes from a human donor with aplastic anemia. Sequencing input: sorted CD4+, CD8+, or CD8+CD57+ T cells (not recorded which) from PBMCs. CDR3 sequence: CASSHPGAVYNEQFF. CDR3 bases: TGTGCCAGCAGTCACCCAGGAGCGGTTTACAATGAGCAGTTCTTC.